This T cell receptor (beta chain) originates from a study of T cells in Graves' hyperthyroidism and ophthalmopathy (dated by TCRdb to the late 2010s). For context, the study as a whole: Peripheral blood samples were taken at initial diagnosis, before any treatment was given. TCR V-J signatures able to tell the groups apart were searched for in a discovery cohort of 100 or so patients, of whom about 40 had Graves' ophthalmopathy and 57 had stable Graves' hyperthyroidism. Prospective prediction of ophthalmopathy was tested in an independent validation cohort of 18 to 20 hyperthyroidism patients and 17 patients who later progressed to ophthalmopathy. The roughly 100 discovery patients were divided at random into training and test sets in a 7:3 ratio. The study also compared thyroid tissue and blood T-cell repertoires from five or six Graves' hyperthyroidism patients. After blood sampling, hyperthyroidism patients were treated with methimazole at a starting dose of 30 mg daily, and ophthalmopathy patients were treated with high-dose intravenous methylprednisolone. According to the paper, TCR Vbeta CDR3 sequencing was carried out on 135 peripheral blood samples, which came from some 41 ophthalmopathy, 75 to 80 hyperthyroidism and roughly 17 progressor patients.

Amplification of TCR beta CDR3 regions was carried out from RNA transcripts. The first round of RT-PCR for the TCR CDR3 was performed with the HTBI primer set and the Qiagen OneStep RT-PCR kit. Libraries were constructed in a second round of multiplex PCR, after which size selection and purification were carried out. The libraries were sequenced on an Illumina HiSeq2000 using paired-end 100 bp reads. In the original analysis: SOAPnuke was used to process the raw data, with reads discarded if the reads contained adapters or uncalled bases, had a mean Phred below 15, or lacked an exact constant-primer or identifier match. COPE v1.2.5 was used to merge the high-quality paired reads, and each unique nucleotide sequence was defined as a clonotype. MiTCR v1.1 was used to align the clonotypes against IMGT TRBV, TRBD and TRBJ reference segments. The analysis included only V-J combinations with a frequency above 0.0001, which together covered more than 98% of the repertoires. A TCS score was defined as the ratio between F50 (clonal expansion) and ExV (chaos), using BLOSUM62-based TCRdist between CDR3 peptides within each V-J. Welch's t-statistics and random forest reduced roughly 540 V-J features to around 14, which were used in a naive Bayes classifier (R e1071). TCRdb trimmed the raw reads at Q25, called clones with MiXCR and kept productive beta chains. Rows are combined by CDR3 protein, so each entry shows the most common genes and DNA. The V and J calls were not made by the authors but by TCRdb's processing. The sample table contains about 620,000 distinct CDR3 sequences; only one count was recorded for 15% to 20% of them. The top ten clonotypes cover 3.8% of the sample.

Summary of the overall study and its limitations: No statistical method was used to fix the sample size in advance, and group allocation was not hidden from the investigators. In validation, progression to ophthalmopathy was predicted by the model with approximately 67% sensitivity and approximately 78% specificity, a median of around 5.9 months before onset. Most expanded thyroid clonotypes (frequency above 0.001) were also detected in blood, suggesting blood repertoires may reflect thyroid immune responses. In cross-validation, a model built on a 13 V-J signature told ophthalmopathy apart from stable hyperthyroidism with 85% to 90% sensitivity and about 81% specificity, and in testing the same model reached 80%/75%.

Inclusive of the bounding cysteine and phenylalanine, the CDR3 is 18 residues long. Of all the DNA, just the CDR3 is kept, 54 bases in frame from base 1. V and J are truncated by 6 bases and 2 bases respectively, leaving an intervening sequence of 22 bases. Stable Graves' hyperthyroidism was defined as the absence of progression to ophthalmopathy over 18 months of follow-up. Hyperthyroidism patients were newly diagnosed, with disease duration under 2 months, and aged 18 to 65 years. Patients with uncontrolled infections, other autoimmune diseases, pregnancy or lactation were excluded. Clinical symptoms, serum thyroxine and TRAb, thyroid ultrasound, and orbital computed tomography formed the basis for the diagnoses. Ficoll-Paque density gradient centrifugation was used to isolate PBMCs from around 10 ml of fresh peripheral blood. Total RNA was extracted using Trizol reagent, and RNA quality was assessed on an Agilent 2100 Bioanalyzer.

Note on this clonotype: Its specific antigen is unknown. Base qualities were left out, and no much larger clone turns up one base away.

Sequencing input: blood. The chain employs TRBV12-3 or TRBV12-4 and TRBJ2-2; a weak D assignment points to TRBD2 (6 bases agree). The TCR was taken from a woman younger than 45 with Graves' hyperthyroidism. The CDR3: CASRGTGDPPFNTGELFF. The nucleotide sequence is TGTGCCAGCAGGGGGACTGGGGACCCGCCTTTTAACACCGGGGAGCTGTTTTTT.